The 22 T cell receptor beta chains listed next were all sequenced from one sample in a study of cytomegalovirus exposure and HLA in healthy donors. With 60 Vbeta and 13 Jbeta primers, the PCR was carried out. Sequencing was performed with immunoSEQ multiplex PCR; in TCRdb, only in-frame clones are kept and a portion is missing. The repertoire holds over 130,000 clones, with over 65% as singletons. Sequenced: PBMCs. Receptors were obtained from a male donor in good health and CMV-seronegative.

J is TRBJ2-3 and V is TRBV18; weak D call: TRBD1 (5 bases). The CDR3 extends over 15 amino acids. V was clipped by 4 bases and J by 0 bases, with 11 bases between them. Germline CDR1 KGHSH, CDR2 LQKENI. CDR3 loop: CASSLQDRSTDTQYF. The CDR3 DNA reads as TGTGCCAGCTCACTACAGGATCGGAGCACAGATACGCAGTATTTT.

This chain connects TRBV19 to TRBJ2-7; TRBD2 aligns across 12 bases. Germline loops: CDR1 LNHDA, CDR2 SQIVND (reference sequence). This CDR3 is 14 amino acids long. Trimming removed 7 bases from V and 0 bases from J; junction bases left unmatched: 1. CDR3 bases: TGTGCCAGTAAGACTAGCGGGGGCTCCTACGAGCAGTACTTC. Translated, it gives CASKTSGGSYEQYF.

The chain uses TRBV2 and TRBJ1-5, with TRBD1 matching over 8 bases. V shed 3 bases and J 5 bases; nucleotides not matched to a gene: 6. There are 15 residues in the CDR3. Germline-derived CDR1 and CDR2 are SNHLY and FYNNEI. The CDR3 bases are TGTGCCAGCAGTGATCAGGGGGCCTGGGATCAGCCCCAGCATTTT. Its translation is CASSDQGAWDQPQHF.

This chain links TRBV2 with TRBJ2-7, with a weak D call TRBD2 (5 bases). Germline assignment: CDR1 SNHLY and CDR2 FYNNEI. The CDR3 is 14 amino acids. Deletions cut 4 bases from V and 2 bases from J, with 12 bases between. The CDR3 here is CASSGTLRAYEQYF. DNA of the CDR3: TGTGCCAGCAGTGGGACCCTGAGGGCCTACGAGCAGTACTTC.

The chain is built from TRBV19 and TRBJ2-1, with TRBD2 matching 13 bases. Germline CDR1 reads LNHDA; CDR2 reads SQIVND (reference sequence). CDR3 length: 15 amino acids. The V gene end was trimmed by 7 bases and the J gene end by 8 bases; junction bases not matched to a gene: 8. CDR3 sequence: CASMGTSGIGDEQFF. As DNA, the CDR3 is TGTGCCAGTATGGGGACTAGCGGGATCGGAGATGAGCAGTTCTTC.

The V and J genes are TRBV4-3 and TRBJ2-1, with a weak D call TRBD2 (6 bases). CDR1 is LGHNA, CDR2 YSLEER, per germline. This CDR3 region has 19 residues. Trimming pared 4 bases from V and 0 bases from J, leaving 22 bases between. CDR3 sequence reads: CASSPSRRGPESSYNEQFF. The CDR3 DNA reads TGCGCCAGCAGCCCCTCGAGGAGGGGACCCGAGAGCTCCTACAATGAGCAGTTCTTC.

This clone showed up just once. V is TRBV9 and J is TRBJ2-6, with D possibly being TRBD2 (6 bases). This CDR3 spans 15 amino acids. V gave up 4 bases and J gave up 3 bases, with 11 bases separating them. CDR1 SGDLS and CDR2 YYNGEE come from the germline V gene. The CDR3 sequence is CASSPAGLGANVLTF. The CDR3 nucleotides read TGTGCCAGCAGCCCCGCGGGACTTGGGGCCAACGTCCTGACTTTC.

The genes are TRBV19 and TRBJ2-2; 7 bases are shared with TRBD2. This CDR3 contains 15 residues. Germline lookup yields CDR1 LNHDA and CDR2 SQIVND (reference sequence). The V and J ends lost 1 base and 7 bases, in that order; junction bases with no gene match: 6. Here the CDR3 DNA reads TGTGCCAGTAGTATAGGGCTAGCGGCGGTCGGGGAGCTGTTTTTT. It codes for CASSIGLAAVGELFF.

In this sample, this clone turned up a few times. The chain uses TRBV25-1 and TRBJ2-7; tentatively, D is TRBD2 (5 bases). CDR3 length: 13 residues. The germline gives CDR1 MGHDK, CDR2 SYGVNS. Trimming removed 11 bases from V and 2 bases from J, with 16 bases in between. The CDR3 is CAPIWGEPYEQYF. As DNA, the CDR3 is TGTGCCCCTATTTGGGGAGAACCCTACGAGCAGTACTTC.

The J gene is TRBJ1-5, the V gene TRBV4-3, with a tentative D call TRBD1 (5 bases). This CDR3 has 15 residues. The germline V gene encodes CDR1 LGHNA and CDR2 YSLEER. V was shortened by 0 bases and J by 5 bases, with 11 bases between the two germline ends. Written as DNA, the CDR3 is TGCGCCAGCAGCCAAGATACCGGGGGATATCAGCCCCAGCATTTT. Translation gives CASSQDTGGYQPQHF.

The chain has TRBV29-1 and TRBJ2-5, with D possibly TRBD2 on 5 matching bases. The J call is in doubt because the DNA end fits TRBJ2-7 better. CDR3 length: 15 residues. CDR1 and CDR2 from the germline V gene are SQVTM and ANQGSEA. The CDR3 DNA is TGCAGCGTTGAACTCAACCCGGGAAGGGATTCCGAGCAGTACTTC. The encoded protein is CSVELNPGRDSEQYF.

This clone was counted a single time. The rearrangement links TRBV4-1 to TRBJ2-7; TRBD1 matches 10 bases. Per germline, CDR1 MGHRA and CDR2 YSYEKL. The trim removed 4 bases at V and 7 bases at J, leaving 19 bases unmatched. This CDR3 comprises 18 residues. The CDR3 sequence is CASSLKEGVRQGAGEQYF. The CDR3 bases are TGCGCCAGCAGCCTTAAAGAAGGGGTTAGACAGGGGGCAGGGGAGCAGTACTTC.

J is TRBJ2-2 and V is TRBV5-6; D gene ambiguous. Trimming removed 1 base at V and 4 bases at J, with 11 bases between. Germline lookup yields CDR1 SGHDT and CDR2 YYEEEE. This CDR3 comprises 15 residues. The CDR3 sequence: CASSLLGTGTGELFF. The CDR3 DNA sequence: TGTGCCAGCAGCTTGCTCGGTACGGGCACCGGGGAGCTGTTTTTT.

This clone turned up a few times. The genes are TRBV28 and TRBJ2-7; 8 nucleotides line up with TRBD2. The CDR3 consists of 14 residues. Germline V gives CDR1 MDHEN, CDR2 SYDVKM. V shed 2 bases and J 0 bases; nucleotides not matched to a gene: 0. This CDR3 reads CASSLSGSSYEQYF. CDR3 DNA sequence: TGTGCCAGCAGTTTAAGCGGGAGCTCCTACGAGCAGTACTTC.

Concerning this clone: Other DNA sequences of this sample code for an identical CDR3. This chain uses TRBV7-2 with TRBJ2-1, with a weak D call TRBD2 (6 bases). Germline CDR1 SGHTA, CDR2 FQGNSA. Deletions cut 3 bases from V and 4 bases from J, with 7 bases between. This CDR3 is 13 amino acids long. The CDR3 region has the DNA TGTGCCAGCAGCTTGGGACTTTACAATGAGCAGTTCTTC. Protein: CASSLGLYNEQFF.

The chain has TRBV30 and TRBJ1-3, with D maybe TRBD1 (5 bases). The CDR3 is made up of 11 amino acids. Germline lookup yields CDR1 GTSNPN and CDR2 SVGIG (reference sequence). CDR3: CARGEGDTIYF. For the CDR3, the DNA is TGTGCTCGGGGGGAGGGAGACACCATATATTTT.

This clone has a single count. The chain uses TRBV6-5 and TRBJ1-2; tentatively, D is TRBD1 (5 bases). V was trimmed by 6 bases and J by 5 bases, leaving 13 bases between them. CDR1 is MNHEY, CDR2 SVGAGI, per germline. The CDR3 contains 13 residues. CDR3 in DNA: TGTGCCAGCAGACCCTCCCGGGGGTATGGCTACACCTTC. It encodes CASRPSRGYGYTF.

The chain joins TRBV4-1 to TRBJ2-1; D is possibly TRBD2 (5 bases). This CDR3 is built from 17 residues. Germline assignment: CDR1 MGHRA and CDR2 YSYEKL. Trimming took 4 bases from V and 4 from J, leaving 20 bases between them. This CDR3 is CASSRARQRLEYNEQFF. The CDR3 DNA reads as TGCGCCAGCAGCCGTGCCCGTCAGCGGTTAGAATACAATGAGCAGTTCTTC.

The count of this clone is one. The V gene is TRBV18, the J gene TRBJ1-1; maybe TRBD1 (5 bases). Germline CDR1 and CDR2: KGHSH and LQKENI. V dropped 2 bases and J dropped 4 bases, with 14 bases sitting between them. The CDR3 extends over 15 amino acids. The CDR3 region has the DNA TGTGCCAGCTCACCAATGATGGGTAGGGGCACTGAAGCTTTCTTT. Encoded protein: CASSPMMGRGTEAFF.

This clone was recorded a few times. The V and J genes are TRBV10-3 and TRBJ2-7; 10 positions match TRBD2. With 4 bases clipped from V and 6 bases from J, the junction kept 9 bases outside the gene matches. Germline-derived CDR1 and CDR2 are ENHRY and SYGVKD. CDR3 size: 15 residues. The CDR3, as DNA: TGTGCCATCAGTGGAAGGCTAGCGGGAGTCCTCGAGCAGTACTTC. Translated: CAISGRLAGVLEQYF.

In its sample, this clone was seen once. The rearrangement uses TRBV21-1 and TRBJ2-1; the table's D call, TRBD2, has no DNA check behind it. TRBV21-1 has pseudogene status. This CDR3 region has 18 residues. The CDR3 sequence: CASSKGGSSGRPHNEQFF. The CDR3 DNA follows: TGTGCCAGCAGCAAAGGGGGGTCGAGCGGGAGGCCCCACAATGAGCAGTTCTTC.

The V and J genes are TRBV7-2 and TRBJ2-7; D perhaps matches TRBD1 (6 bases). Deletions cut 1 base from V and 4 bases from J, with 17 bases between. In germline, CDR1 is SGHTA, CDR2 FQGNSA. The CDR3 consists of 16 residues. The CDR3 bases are TGTGCCAGCAGCTTAGTAAAGGACAGACTTCCGTACGAGCAGTACTTC. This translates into CASSLVKDRLPYEQYF.